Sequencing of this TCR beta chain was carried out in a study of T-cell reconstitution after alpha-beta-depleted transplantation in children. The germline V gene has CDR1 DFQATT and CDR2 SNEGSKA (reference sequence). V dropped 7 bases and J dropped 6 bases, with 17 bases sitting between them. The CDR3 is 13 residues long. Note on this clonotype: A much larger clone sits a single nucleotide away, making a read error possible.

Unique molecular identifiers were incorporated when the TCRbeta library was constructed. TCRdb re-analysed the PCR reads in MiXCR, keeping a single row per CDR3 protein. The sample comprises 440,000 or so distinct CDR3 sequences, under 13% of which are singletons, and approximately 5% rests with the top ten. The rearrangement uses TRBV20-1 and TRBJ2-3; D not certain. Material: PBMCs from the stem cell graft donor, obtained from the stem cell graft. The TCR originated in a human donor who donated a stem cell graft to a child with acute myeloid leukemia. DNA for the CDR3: TGCAGTGTCGCGTCGGGTGCACGGGATACGCAGTATTTT. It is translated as CSVASGARDTQYF.